A selection of T cell receptor beta chains follows, all from one sample in a study of molecular identifiers for immune sequencing clone quantification. One entry per CDR3 protein results from TCRdb running MiXCR on the PCR reads. The sample records around 100,000 distinct CDR3 sequences, about 35% being singletons. Sequenced sample: naive CD8+ T cells from blood, with Jurkat cell RNA spiked in. These receptors all stem from a human donor in good health. Some libraries in this study had Jurkat cell RNA spiked in. CDR3s include the opening cysteine and the closing phenylalanine or tryptophan. D genes are given only for firm matches. Some rows have no size entry. The others give once, few or many, or a class for an expanded clone.

length	V	D	size	J	CDR3	DNA
12	TRBV6-2/TRBV6-3	-	many	TRBJ2-7	CASTDGNYEQYF	TGTGCCAGCACGGACGGGAACTACGAGCAGTACTTC
16	TRBV6-5	-	-	TRBJ2-7	CASSYPPGSKGYEQYF	TGTGCCAGCAGTTACCCGCCCGGGAGTAAGGGCTACGAGCAGTACTTC
14	TRBV6-2/TRBV6-3	TRBD2	few	TRBJ2-1	CASSWYAGGNEQFF	TGTGCCAGCAGTTGGTACGCGGGAGGTAATGAGCAGTTCTTC
12	TRBV4-3	-	many	TRBJ2-7	CASSPGGHEQYF	TGCGCCAGCAGCCCAGGGGGGCACGAGCAGTACTTC
10	TRBV20-1	TRBD1	few	TRBJ2-7	CSAPRGEQYF	TGCAGTGCTCCCAGGGGGGAGCAGTACTTC
13	TRBV19	-	many	TRBJ2-5	CASRSLAEETQYF	TGTGCCAGTAGATCGTTAGCGGAAGAGACCCAGTACTTC
13	TRBV12-3/TRBV12-4	-	few	TRBJ1-4	CASTHPGSEKLFF	TGTGCCAGCACCCACCCTGGGAGTGAAAAACTGTTTTTT
13	TRBV6-5	-	-	TRBJ1-5	CASRQTPGQPQHF	TGTGCCAGCAGGCAGACGCCAGGTCAGCCCCAGCATTTT
13	TRBV6-5	-	-	TRBJ2-3	CASSELATDTQYF	TGTGCCAGCAGTGAACTAGCCACAGATACGCAGTATTTT
14	TRBV27	TRBD1	few	TRBJ2-7	CASAYRGGSYEQYF	TGTGCCAGCGCCTACAGGGGCGGGTCGTACGAGCAGTACTTC
15	TRBV2	TRBD2	-	TRBJ2-1	CASSEVGGRAYEQFF	TGTGCCAGCAGTGAAGTCGGCGGGAGGGCCTATGAGCAGTTCTTC
14	TRBV20-1	-	-	TRBJ2-5	CSASTPDSQETQYF	TGCAGTGCTAGTACGCCGGACTCCCAAGAGACCCAGTACTTC
15	TRBV7-8	TRBD1	few	TRBJ1-4	CASSWNDRGDEKLFF	TGTGCCAGCAGCTGGAATGACAGGGGAGATGAAAAACTGTTTTTT
13	TRBV28	-	-	TRBJ2-7	CASSLLLQYEQYF	TGTGCCAGCAGTTTACTGTTGCAGTACGAGCAGTACTTC
15	TRBV5-6	-	few	TRBJ2-1	CASSLGTSQYNEQFF	TGTGCCAGCAGCCTGGGTACTAGCCAATACAATGAGCAGTTCTTC
16	TRBV3-1	-	few	TRBJ1-3	CASSPLPVRTRNTIYF	TGTGCCAGCAGCCCGCTTCCCGTACGTACCCGAAACACCATATATTTT
16	TRBV4-3	TRBD2	few	TRBJ2-1	CASSQELAGRYNEQFF	TGCGCCAGCAGCCAAGAACTAGCGGGAAGGTACAATGAGCAGTTCTTC
17	TRBV7-9	TRBD1	-	TRBJ1-3	CASSPGQGGISGNTIYF	TGTGCCAGCAGTCCTGGACAGGGCGGAATCTCTGGAAACACCATATATTTT
14	TRBV25-1	-	-	TRBJ1-1	CASSDRGNGVEAFF	TGTGCCAGCAGTGATCGGGGGAATGGAGTTGAAGCTTTCTTT
13	TRBV5-6	-	few	TRBJ2-7	CASSLSGDYEQYF	TGTGCCAGCAGCTTGTCGGGTGACTACGAGCAGTACTTC
15	TRBV28	TRBD1	-	TRBJ1-1	CASSLGQGGNTEAFF	TGTGCCAGCAGTTTAGGGCAGGGGGGGAACACTGAAGCTTTCTTT
17	TRBV6-2/TRBV6-3	TRBD1	-	TRBJ2-5	CASQLGPTGSGQEPQYF	TGTGCCAGCCAGCTTGGACCGACAGGGTCGGGCCAAGAGCCCCAGTACTTC
14	TRBV12-3/TRBV12-4	-	-	TRBJ2-1	CASSLGTLNNEQFF	TGTGCCAGCAGTTTAGGGACATTAAACAATGAGCAGTTCTTC
15	TRBV20-1	TRBD2	-	TRBJ2-3	CSATRTSRVDGTQYF	TGCAGTGCTACCAGGACTAGCCGGGTCGACGGGACGCAGTATTTT
15	TRBV28	-	few	TRBJ1-4	CASSFTAATNEKLFF	TGTGCCAGCAGTTTCACGGCCGCAACTAATGAAAAACTGTTTTTT
15	TRBV4-3	-	few	TRBJ2-5	CASSQDITIGETQYF	TGCGCCAGCAGCCAAGATATAACAATCGGGGAGACCCAGTACTTC
16	TRBV11-2	-	few	TRBJ2-2	CASSLAYRLNTGELFF	TGTGCCAGCAGCTTAGCCTACAGGTTAAACACCGGGGAGCTGTTTTTT
13	TRBV11-2	-	few	TRBJ1-2	CASSVGVGYGYTF	TGTGCCAGCAGCGTAGGGGTTGGCTATGGCTACACCTTC
11	TRBV29-1	TRBD2	many	TRBJ2-5	CSAPLAQTQYF	TGCAGCGCCCCACTAGCGCAGACCCAGTACTTC
13	TRBV6-2/TRBV6-3	-	-	TRBJ2-3	CASSYSFGDTQYF	TGTGCCAGCAGTTATTCGTTCGGAGATACGCAGTATTTT
13	TRBV28	-	-	TRBJ1-1	CASSSDPGPEAFF	TGTGCCAGCAGTTCCGACCCGGGCCCTGAAGCTTTCTTT